This is a list of T cell receptor beta chains from one sample in a study of T cell responses to AZD1222 COVID-19 vaccine. The method was immunoSEQ multiplex PCR; TCRdb's version includes in-frame clones alone and lacks a portion of them. The repertoire has about 130,000 clones, about nine tenths of them found once; the top ten carry about 7%. The source was peripheral blood, collected on day 0 of AZD1222 vaccination. These receptors originate from an adult in good health. CDR3s include the opening cysteine and the closing phenylalanine or tryptophan. The D gene is left open where the match is weak. Clone sizes are given selectively: once, few, many, or a class where the clone is expanded.

j_gene: TRBJ2-7; abundance: .; d_gene: TRBD1; v_gene: TRBV10-3; CDR3nt: TGTGCCATCAGCCGACAGGGTGAAGCCTACGAGCAGTACTTC; CDR3aa: CAISRQGEAYEQYF
j_gene: TRBJ1-1; abundance: .; d_gene: .; v_gene: TRBV27; CDR3nt: TGTGCCAGCAGTTTCCAGGGAGGCACTGAAGCTTTCTTT; CDR3aa: CASSFQGGTEAFF
j_gene: TRBJ1-5; abundance: .; d_gene: .; v_gene: TRBV7-2; CDR3nt: TGTGCCAGCAGCCCCAGGGATAGCAATCAGCCCCAGCATTTT; CDR3aa: CASSPRDSNQPQHF
j_gene: TRBJ1-2; abundance: .; d_gene: TRBD1; v_gene: TRBV5-6; CDR3nt: TGTGCCACCTCCAGGGACAGGGCGGATCTCTACACCTTC; CDR3aa: CATSRDRADLYTF
j_gene: TRBJ2-3; abundance: .; d_gene: TRBD2; v_gene: TRBV5-1; CDR3nt: TGCGCCAGCAGCTCTGGGACTAGCGGGGGTAAAAGTACAGATACGCAGTATTTT; CDR3aa: CASSSGTSGGKSTDTQYF
j_gene: TRBJ1-4; abundance: .; d_gene: .; v_gene: TRBV28; CDR3nt: TGTGCCAGCAGTTCCCCGATCAGTCGACTGTTTTTT; CDR3aa: CASSSPISRLFF
j_gene: TRBJ1-2; abundance: .; d_gene: TRBD1; v_gene: TRBV4-3; CDR3nt: TGCGCCAGCAGCCAAGATGCGACGAGGGGGCCTAGATTTGGCTACACCTTC; CDR3aa: CASSQDATRGPRFGYTF
j_gene: TRBJ2-7; abundance: .; d_gene: .; v_gene: TRBV9; CDR3nt: TGTGCCAGCAGCGTAGTCCCGGGGCGGGAGCAGTACTTC; CDR3aa: CASSVVPGREQYF
j_gene: TRBJ1-2; abundance: .; d_gene: .; v_gene: TRBV7-9; CDR3nt: TGTGCCAGCAGCTTAGGGATGGACTATGGCTACACCTTC; CDR3aa: CASSLGMDYGYTF
j_gene: TRBJ1-3; abundance: .; d_gene: .; v_gene: TRBV11-3; CDR3nt: TGTGCCAGCAGCCGGGGGCCTGGAAACACCATATATTTT; CDR3aa: CASSRGPGNTIYF
j_gene: TRBJ1-1; abundance: .; d_gene: TRBD1; v_gene: TRBV27; CDR3nt: TGTGCCAGCAGTTTTCCCGGGACAGGGGGAGCTTTCTTT; CDR3aa: CASSFPGTGGAFF
j_gene: TRBJ2-3; abundance: .; d_gene: TRBD2; v_gene: TRBV5-6; CDR3nt: TGTGCCAGCAGCTACCGGACTAGCCCTAGCACAGATACGCAGTATTTT; CDR3aa: CASSYRTSPSTDTQYF
j_gene: TRBJ2-2; abundance: .; d_gene: .; v_gene: TRBV7-3; CDR3nt: TGTGCCAGCAGCTTAATTGCGAACACCGGGGAGCTGTTTTTT; CDR3aa: CASSLIANTGELFF
j_gene: TRBJ2-2; abundance: .; d_gene: .; v_gene: TRBV4-2; CDR3nt: TGTGCCAGCAGCCTACTGGGGGAAGCCGGGGAGCTGTTTTTT; CDR3aa: CASSLLGEAGELFF
j_gene: TRBJ1-5; abundance: .; d_gene: TRBD1; v_gene: TRBV29-1; CDR3nt: TGCAGCGTAAAGACAGGGAACAATCAGCCCCAGCATTTT; CDR3aa: CSVKTGNNQPQHF
j_gene: TRBJ1-1; abundance: .; d_gene: .; v_gene: TRBV2; CDR3nt: TGTGCCAGCAGTGAACGGCCGGGGTCCACTGAAGCTTTCTTT; CDR3aa: CASSERPGSTEAFF
j_gene: TRBJ2-4; abundance: .; d_gene: .; v_gene: TRBV24-1; CDR3nt: TGTGCCACCAGTGAGGGGACCCTAGCCAAAAACATTCAGTACTTC; CDR3aa: CATSEGTLAKNIQYF
j_gene: TRBJ2-7; abundance: .; d_gene: .; v_gene: TRBV7-2; CDR3nt: TGTGCCAGCAGTCCACTCGACGGCCTCTCCTACGAGCAGTACTTC; CDR3aa: CASSPLDGLSYEQYF
j_gene: TRBJ1-2; abundance: .; d_gene: .; v_gene: TRBV16; CDR3nt: TGTGCCAGCAGCCTCCGGCGGGGTTTTGAGGATGGCTACACCTTC; CDR3aa: CASSLRRGFEDGYTF
j_gene: TRBJ2-2; abundance: .; d_gene: .; v_gene: TRBV7-9; CDR3nt: TGTGCCAGCAGCTCACCGCCGGGGGCGCGGGTCACCGGGGAGCTGTTTTTT; CDR3aa: CASSSPPGARVTGELFF
j_gene: TRBJ2-3; abundance: .; d_gene: .; v_gene: TRBV6-2/TRBV6-3; CDR3nt: TGTGCCAGCAGTGTCTTGGGGGGAGATACGCAGTATTTT; CDR3aa: CASSVLGGDTQYF
j_gene: TRBJ2-1; abundance: .; d_gene: .; v_gene: TRBV29-1; CDR3nt: TGCAGCGTTGAAGATACGTTGGAGGGCTTCCGAAGCTCCTACAATGAGCAGTTCTTC; CDR3aa: CSVEDTLEGFRSSYNEQFF
j_gene: TRBJ1-2; abundance: .; d_gene: .; v_gene: TRBV5-1; CDR3nt: TGCGCCAGCAGCTTGGGGACAGCTAACTATGGCTACACCTTC; CDR3aa: CASSLGTANYGYTF
j_gene: TRBJ1-5; abundance: .; d_gene: .; v_gene: TRBV6-5; CDR3nt: TGTGCCAGCAAGGCCAGGGTCAATCAGCCCCAGCATTTT; CDR3aa: CASKARVNQPQHF
j_gene: TRBJ1-1; abundance: .; d_gene: TRBD1; v_gene: TRBV9; CDR3nt: TGTGCCAGCAGCCCCAAACAGGGGGACACTGAAGCTTTCTTT; CDR3aa: CASSPKQGDTEAFF
j_gene: TRBJ1-5; abundance: few; d_gene: .; v_gene: TRBV28; CDR3nt: TGTGCCATCCAGTCATCCCGCAATCAGCCCCAGCATTTT; CDR3aa: CAIQSSRNQPQHF
j_gene: TRBJ1-6; abundance: few; d_gene: .; v_gene: TRBV9; CDR3nt: TGTGCCAGCAGCCTGGGGGGTTCACCCCTCCACTTT; CDR3aa: CASSLGGSPLHF
j_gene: TRBJ2-7; abundance: .; d_gene: .; v_gene: TRBV12-3/TRBV12-4; CDR3nt: TGTGCCAGCAGTTTAAGTTGGCAGTACTTC; CDR3aa: CASSLSWQYF
j_gene: TRBJ2-7; abundance: .; d_gene: .; v_gene: TRBV4-1; CDR3nt: TGCGCCAGCAGCAAATTAAGGGGGTATGAGCAGTACTTC; CDR3aa: CASSKLRGYEQYF
j_gene: TRBJ2-1; abundance: .; d_gene: .; v_gene: TRBV4-3; CDR3nt: TGCGCCAGCAGCCAAGGACGGATCCTTAGCTCCTACAATGAGCAGTTCTTC; CDR3aa: CASSQGRILSSYNEQFF
j_gene: TRBJ2-6; abundance: .; d_gene: .; v_gene: TRBV28; CDR3nt: TGTGCCAGCAGTCAGATTTCAGGGGCCGGGGCCAACGTCCTGACTTTC; CDR3aa: CASSQISGAGANVLTF
j_gene: TRBJ2-5; abundance: .; d_gene: .; v_gene: TRBV20-1; CDR3nt: TGCACCTTTTATGCAAAAGAGACCCAGTACTTC; CDR3aa: CTFYAKETQYF
j_gene: TRBJ2-3; abundance: .; d_gene: .; v_gene: TRBV6-5; CDR3nt: TGTGCCAGCAGTTATCTACGTAATTCAGATACGCAGTATTTT; CDR3aa: CASSYLRNSDTQYF
j_gene: TRBJ2-2; abundance: .; d_gene: TRBD2; v_gene: TRBV6-2/TRBV6-3; CDR3nt: TGTGCCAGCAGTTACGAGGGACTAGCGGGTAACACCGGGGAGCTGTTTTTT; CDR3aa: CASSYEGLAGNTGELFF
j_gene: TRBJ2-7; abundance: .; d_gene: TRBD1; v_gene: TRBV10-3; CDR3nt: TGTGCCATCACCTCGGACAGGGCGGGGTTCGAGCAGTACTTC; CDR3aa: CAITSDRAGFEQYF
j_gene: TRBJ1-2; abundance: once; d_gene: .; v_gene: TRBV27; CDR3nt: TGTGCCAGCAGCACAGGTTTTGGCTACACCTTC; CDR3aa: CASSTGFGYTF
j_gene: TRBJ1-2; abundance: .; d_gene: .; v_gene: TRBV7-2; CDR3nt: TGTGCCAGCAGCCCACAGGGAGGGATCTATGGCTACACCTTC; CDR3aa: CASSPQGGIYGYTF
j_gene: TRBJ1-1; abundance: .; d_gene: TRBD1; v_gene: TRBV7-6; CDR3nt: TGTGCCAGCAGCCAGGGGGCCCTTGCTCGAAACACTGAAGCTTTCTTT; CDR3aa: CASSQGALARNTEAFF
j_gene: TRBJ2-7; abundance: .; d_gene: TRBD1; v_gene: TRBV27; CDR3nt: TGTGCCAGCAGGTCACCGGGACAGGGGGCTTACGAGCAGTACTTC; CDR3aa: CASRSPGQGAYEQYF
j_gene: TRBJ1-6; abundance: once; d_gene: TRBD1; v_gene: TRBV6-2/TRBV6-3; CDR3nt: TGTGCCAGCAGCCCCGGGACAGTGCTCTCACCCCTCCACTTT; CDR3aa: CASSPGTVLSPLHF
j_gene: TRBJ2-7; abundance: .; d_gene: TRBD2; v_gene: TRBV9; CDR3nt: TGTGCCAGCAGCGTAGGGGCTAGCGGGGGGTTCGTGGGTCTCGAGCAGTACTTC; CDR3aa: CASSVGASGGFVGLEQYF
j_gene: TRBJ2-7; abundance: .; d_gene: TRBD1; v_gene: TRBV5-4; CDR3nt: TGTGCCAGCAGCGGACAGGGTACCGAGCAGTACTTC; CDR3aa: CASSGQGTEQYF
j_gene: TRBJ1-2; abundance: few; d_gene: .; v_gene: TRBV7-2; CDR3nt: TGTGCCAGCAGCTTAGAACTATCTTATGGCTACACCTTC; CDR3aa: CASSLELSYGYTF
j_gene: TRBJ2-7; abundance: .; d_gene: TRBD1; v_gene: TRBV27; CDR3nt: TGTGCCAGCAGTCCGTGGACAGGGGCCTACGAGCAGTACTTC; CDR3aa: CASSPWTGAYEQYF
j_gene: TRBJ1-6; abundance: few; d_gene: .; v_gene: TRBV6-2/TRBV6-3; CDR3nt: TGTGCCAGCAGTTACTCGTTTTATGATTCACCCCTCCACTTT; CDR3aa: CASSYSFYDSPLHF
j_gene: TRBJ1-4; abundance: .; d_gene: .; v_gene: TRBV15; CDR3nt: TGTGCCACCAGCAGAGACGGGTCAGGCCCCGAAAAACTGTTTTTT; CDR3aa: CATSRDGSGPEKLFF
j_gene: TRBJ2-2; abundance: .; d_gene: .; v_gene: TRBV10-3; CDR3nt: TGTGCCATCAAAGGAGCGGGGGAGCTGTTTTTT; CDR3aa: CAIKGAGELFF
j_gene: TRBJ1-3; abundance: .; d_gene: .; v_gene: TRBV10-3; CDR3nt: TGTGCCATCAGTCCTCGGGTCCAGGATGGGGGAAACACCATATATTTT; CDR3aa: CAISPRVQDGGNTIYF
j_gene: TRBJ1-6; abundance: .; d_gene: .; v_gene: TRBV10-3; CDR3nt: TGTGCCATCAGTGACCCCCGAGAAGGTTCACCCCTCCACTTT; CDR3aa: CAISDPREGSPLHF
j_gene: TRBJ2-7; abundance: .; d_gene: .; v_gene: TRBV4-3; CDR3nt: TGCGCCAGCAGCCAAGAGCGGCCGGGCCTATACGAGCAGTACTTC; CDR3aa: CASSQERPGLYEQYF
j_gene: TRBJ1-4; abundance: .; d_gene: TRBD1; v_gene: TRBV5-4; CDR3nt: TGTGCCAGCAGACGGACAGGAGAAGGTGAAAAACTGTTTTTT; CDR3aa: CASRRTGEGEKLFF
j_gene: TRBJ2-1; abundance: .; d_gene: TRBD1; v_gene: TRBV29-1; CDR3nt: TGCAGCGCCGAGGGACAGGTGGGGGATGAGCAGTTCTTC; CDR3aa: CSAEGQVGDEQFF
j_gene: TRBJ2-3; abundance: .; d_gene: .; v_gene: TRBV6-2/TRBV6-3; CDR3nt: TGTGCCAGCAGTTACCCACCGGCAGGGCAACTCACAGATACGCAGTATTTT; CDR3aa: CASSYPPAGQLTDTQYF
j_gene: TRBJ2-6; abundance: .; d_gene: .; v_gene: TRBV28; CDR3nt: TGTGCCAGTGGACGGGTCTCTGGGGCCAACGTCCTGACTTTC; CDR3aa: CASGRVSGANVLTF